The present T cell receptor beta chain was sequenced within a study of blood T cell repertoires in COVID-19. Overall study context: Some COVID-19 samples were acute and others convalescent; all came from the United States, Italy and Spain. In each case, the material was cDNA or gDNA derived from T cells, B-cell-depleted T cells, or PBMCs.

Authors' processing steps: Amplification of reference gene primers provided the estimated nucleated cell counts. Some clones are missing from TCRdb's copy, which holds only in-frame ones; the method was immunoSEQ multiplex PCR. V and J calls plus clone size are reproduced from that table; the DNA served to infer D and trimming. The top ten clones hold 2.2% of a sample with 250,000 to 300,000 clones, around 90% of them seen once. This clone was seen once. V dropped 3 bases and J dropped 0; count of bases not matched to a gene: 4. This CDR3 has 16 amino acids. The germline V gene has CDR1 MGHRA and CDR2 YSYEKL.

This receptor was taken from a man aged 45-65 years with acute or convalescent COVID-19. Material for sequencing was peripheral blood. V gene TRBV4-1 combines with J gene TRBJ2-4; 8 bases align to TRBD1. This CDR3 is CASSQQTGAAKNIQYF. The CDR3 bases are TGCGCCAGCAGCCAGCAGACAGGGGCAGCCAAAAACATTCAGTACTTC.